The 14 T cell receptor beta chains in this list originate from one sample, sequenced in a study of immune evolution from preneoplasia to lung adenocarcinoma (dated by TCRdb to 2020 to 2022). Libraries came from the immunoSEQ multiplex PCR assay. TCRdb took over this immuneACCESS table, retaining in-frame rearrangements with V and J assigned. Such tables are incomplete; in checked studies, under half of the missing clones stem from an unresolved V gene, and the remainder is unexplained. The sample table records 7,600 or so clones; about 81% of these occur just once. 2.5% to 3% of the sample is in the top ten clones. Sequencing was done on a sample of FFPE minimally invasive lung adenocarcinoma tissue. The cell subset or site label, read with the paper, signifies: micro-invasive lung adenocarcinoma (MIA). All receptors derive from a person aged 70 to 85 with lung adenocarcinoma.

This rearrangement joins TRBV19 to TRBJ1-5; a possible D gene is TRBD1 (6 bases). The V gene's germline CDR1 is LNHDA and CDR2 SQIVND (reference sequence). The CDR3 is 12 residues long. CDR3 sequence (DNA): TGTGCTGGGGGGGGCGCGAATCAGCCCCAGCATTTT. Protein: CAGGGANQPQHF.

In this sample, this clone turned up once. DNA of the CDR3: TGTGCCAGCAGCTTAGACAGGGTTAATGAAAAACTGTTTTTT. Its translation: CASSLDRVNEKLFF. The V call is TRBV11-2, the J call TRBJ1-4, with D perhaps matching TRBD1 (5 bases). The V end was cut by 0 bases, the J end by 4 bases, with 6 bases between. CDR3 length: 14 residues. The germline CDR1 and CDR2 sequences are SGHAT and FQNNGV.

The chain combines TRBV29-1 with TRBJ2-3, with unresolved D. The V gene lost 6 bases and the J gene lost 3 bases, with 10 bases spanning the gap. CDR1 is SQVTM and CDR2 is ANQGSEA in the germline V gene. The CDR3 extends over 12 amino acids. CDR3 in DNA: TGCAGCGTGGTTCCCGGAACAGATACGCAGTATTTT. This sequence encodes CSVVPGTDTQYF.

The chain is built from TRBV4-1 and TRBJ2-2; D perhaps matches TRBD1 (5 bases). From germline, CDR1 is MGHRA and CDR2 YSYEKL. CDR3 length equals 15 residues. Trimming removed 3 bases at V and 3 bases at J, with 11 bases between. CDR3 loop: CASSHRQGYTGELFF. As DNA, the CDR3 is TGCGCCAGCAGCCACAGGCAGGGTTACACCGGGGAGCTGTTTTTT.

CDR3 loop: CAWSALGWNDQPQHF. Written as DNA, the CDR3 is TGTGCCTGGAGTGCTCTGGGTTGGAACGATCAGCCCCAGCATTTT. J is TRBJ1-5 and V is TRBV30, with unresolved D. Trimming pared 1 base from V and 5 bases from J, leaving 15 bases between. Germline loops: CDR1 GTSNPN, CDR2 SVGIG (reference sequence). The CDR3 extends over 15 amino acids.

The chain joins TRBV30 to TRBJ1-2, with a possible D match to TRBD1 (6 bases). V lost 0 bases and J lost 7, with 18 bases in between. The CDR3 contains 15 residues. The germline V gene encodes CDR1 GTSNPN and CDR2 SVGIG (reference sequence). The CDR3 bases are TGTGCCTGGAGTGTACGGTTGTTGGGGGCTGGTGGCTACACCTTC. This translates into CAWSVRLLGAGGYTF.

This clone has just one count. This rearrangement joins TRBV5-1 to TRBJ2-7; 8 bases are a match to TRBD1. Trimming took 0 bases from V and 5 from J; bases not matched to a gene: 7. Per the germline V gene, CDR1 is SGHRS and CDR2 is YFSETQ. The CDR3 has 15 amino acids. The CDR3 is CASSLGQGAFNEQYF. CDR3 sequence (DNA): TGCGCCAGCAGCTTGGGTCAGGGGGCATTCAACGAGCAGTACTTC.

This sequence joins TRBV27 and TRBJ1-5, with 12 bases fitting TRBD1. With 3 bases clipped from V and 5 bases from J, the junction kept 2 bases outside the gene matches. This CDR3 is built from 15 residues. Germline lookup yields CDR1 MNHEY and CDR2 SMNVEV (reference sequence). CDR3 in amino acids: CASSFGTGGHQPQHF. The CDR3 DNA sequence: TGTGCCAGCAGTTTCGGGACAGGGGGCCATCAGCCCCAGCATTTT.

The V gene is TRBV5-6, the J gene TRBJ2-7, with D unclear. This CDR3 is built from 12 residues. The germline V gene encodes CDR1 SGHDT and CDR2 YYEEEE. Trimming removed 5 bases at V and 5 bases at J, with 11 bases between. CDR3 DNA: TGTGCCAGCAGGGGGTTGAGTAACGAGCAGTACTTC. It translates to CASRGLSNEQYF.

The V and J genes are TRBV5-1 and TRBJ2-3, with D maybe TRBD2 (7 bases). Between the trimmed V and J ends, which lost 0 bases and 0 bases, there was a span of 11 bases. The germline CDR1 and CDR2 sequences are SGHRS and YFSETQ. The CDR3 loop spans 16 amino acids. Here the CDR3 reads CASSLVGGPSTDTQYF. The CDR3 bases are TGCGCCAGCAGCTTGGTGGGGGGGCCGAGCACAGATACGCAGTATTTT.

The sample holds a few counts of this clone. The rearrangement joins TRBV7-6 to TRBJ2-3, with 10 bases fitting TRBD1. Germline CDR1 reads SGHVS; CDR2 reads FNYEAQ. The J segment lost 2 bases and the V segment lost 1 base, leaving 3 bases of the junction unmatched. This CDR3 has 16 residues. The CDR3 region has the DNA TGTGCCAGCAGCTTAGGGACAGGGGGGGCCACAGATACGCAGTATTTT. This codes for CASSLGTGGATDTQYF.

This chain uses TRBV9 with TRBJ2-2, with a tentative D call TRBD2 (6 bases). CDR1 and CDR2 from the germline V gene are SGDLS and YYNGEE. V was cut by 0 bases and J by 7 bases, with 10 bases left in between. This CDR3 contains 14 residues. CDR3 sequence (DNA): TGTGCCAGCAGCGTAGCTGGGGGGTTCGGGGAGCTGTTTTTT. As protein: CASSVAGGFGELFF.

The CDR3 here is CASSWTRGPRGEQFF. The CDR3 nucleotides are TGTGCCAGCAGCTGGACCAGGGGCCCGAGAGGTGAGCAGTTCTTC. The chain joins TRBV13 to TRBJ2-1, with D tentatively TRBD1 (6 bases). V lost 4 bases and J lost 9, with 19 bases in between. The CDR3 spans 15 residues. Germline-derived CDR1 and CDR2 are PRHDT and FYEKMQ (reference sequence).

CDR3: CATSRPGTSFYNEQFF. The CDR3 nucleotides are TGTGCCACCAGCAGACCCGGGACTAGCTTCTACAATGAGCAGTTCTTC. The chain uses TRBV15 and TRBJ2-1; 9 nucleotides agree with TRBD2. The germline CDR1 and CDR2 sequences are LNHNV and YYDKDF (reference sequence). This CDR3 comprises 16 residues. J was trimmed by 3 bases and V by 2 bases; bases with no gene match: 5.